Listed here are 24 T cell receptor beta chains from one sample, sequenced in a study of monozygotic twins with inflammatory bowel disease (dated by TCRdb to between 2018 and 2021). Library preparation was by 5' RACE. For sequencing, an Illumina HiSeq 2500 was employed. The reads went through TCRdb reprocessing, and each CDR3 protein sequence gets one entry with no DNA. The table for this sample lists 300,000 to 450,000 distinct CDR3 sequences. The ten largest make up 2.6% of the sample. The sequenced sample consisted of blood. The receptors shown here come from a human donor with ulcerative colitis or Crohn's disease, or a healthy co-twin of an affected twin (not recorded which).

The chain carries TRBV6-2 or TRBV6-3 and TRBJ1-6; without DNA, the TCRdb call of TRBD1 cannot be checked. Germline loops: CDR1 MNHEY, CDR2 SVGEGT. This CDR3 comprises 14 residues. The CDR3 loop is CASSRVSYNSPLHF.

The gene calls are TRBV5-1 and TRBJ2-5; TCRdb designates TRBD1, a call that cannot be tested without DNA. This CDR3 comprises 13 residues. The germline CDR1 and CDR2 sequences are SGHRS and YFSETQ. The CDR3: CATRTPGRETQYF.

V is TRBV20-1 and J is TRBJ2-4. Germline assignment: CDR1 DFQATT and CDR2 SNEGSKA (reference sequence). The CDR3 covers 15 residues. CDR3 sequence reads: CSARDGVLAKNIQYF.

The chain links TRBV11-2 to TRBJ2-1. CDR1 and CDR2 (germline): SGHAT, FQNNGV. The CDR3 is 13 amino acids. CDR3: CASRPNSRNEQFF.

V usage is TRBV5-1 and J usage is TRBJ2-1; the TRBD1 assignment by TCRdb is unverifiable without DNA. The CDR3 covers 15 residues. Germline CDR1 is SGHRS and CDR2 is YFSETQ. The CDR3: CASSSQGVGYNEQFF. The full variable domain, with the rest looked up from reference TRBV5-1 and TRBJ2-1, is KAGVTQTPRYLIKTRGQQVTLSCSPISGHRSVSWYQQTPGQGLQFLFEYFSETQRNKGNFPGRFSGRQFSNSRSEMNVSTLELGDSALYLCASSSQGVGYNEQFFGPGTRLTVL.

The gene calls are TRBV4-3 and TRBJ1-4. CDR3 size: 16 residues. The V gene's germline CDR1 is LGHNA and CDR2 YSLEER. The CDR3 sequence is CASSQALGGMDEKLFF.

This chain connects TRBV7-2 to TRBJ2-5; with no DNA, the TCRdb D assignment of TRBD1 cannot be verified. Germline-derived CDR1 and CDR2 are SGHTA and FQGNSA. The length of the CDR3 is 15 residues. CDR3 region: CASSDTQRGLKTQYF.

J is TRBJ2-1 and V is TRBV5-1; TCRdb returns TRBD1, unconfirmable since there is no DNA. Germline lookup yields CDR1 SGHRS and CDR2 YFSETQ. CDR3 length: 16 amino acids. CDR3 sequence reads: CASSSYGQSSYNEQFF.

The chain couples TRBV18 to TRBJ2-7; TCRdb's D call, TRBD2, is unchecked because there is no DNA. The CDR3 is made up of 15 amino acids. Germline CDR1 reads KGHSH; CDR2 reads LQKENI. CDR3 sequence reads: CASSPLPSLSYEQYF.

The rearrangement links TRBV10-3 to TRBJ2-3; TCRdb gives TRBD2 as the D gene, but with no DNA this cannot be confirmed. The germline V gene has CDR1 ENHRY and CDR2 SYGVKD. This CDR3 has 16 residues. This CDR3 reads CAIRGTSGVTTDTQYF.

The J gene is TRBJ2-3, the V gene TRBV7-2; the D call from TCRdb, TRBD1, cannot be confirmed without DNA. The CDR3 covers 15 residues. Germline V CDR1 and CDR2: SGHTA, FQGNSA. CDR3 residues: CASSLEGGVGDTQYF. The variable domain in full, completed from reference TRBV7-2 and TRBJ2-3, reads GAGVSQSPSNKVTEKGKDVELRCDPISGHTALYWYRQSLGQGLEFLIYFQGNSAPDKSGLPSDRFSAERTGGSVSTLTIQRTQQEDSAVYLCASSLEGGVGDTQYFGPGTRLTVL.

The V gene is TRBV2, the J gene TRBJ2-5. Germline lookup yields CDR1 SNHLY and CDR2 FYNNEI. CDR3 length equals 14 residues. The CDR3 is CASNPAVYQEAQYF.

Here the CDR3 reads CASSPSDKINSGANVLTF. V usage is TRBV18 and J usage is TRBJ2-6; TCRdb names TRBD1, which stays unverified in the absence of DNA. Germline lookup yields CDR1 KGHSH and CDR2 LQKENI. The CDR3 sequence is 18 residues long.

J is TRBJ2-7 and V is TRBV5-1; TCRdb proposes TRBD1, but this gene call is untestable without DNA. This CDR3 has 14 residues. Germline loops: CDR1 SGHRS, CDR2 YFSETQ. The CDR3 here is CASSLGQGYHEQYF.

J is TRBJ1-1 and V is TRBV6-5; TCRdb picks TRBD1, but there is no DNA to check that call. The CDR3 spans 16 residues. CDR1 and CDR2 (germline): MNHEY, SVGAGI. The CDR3 is CASSYSPGGMNTEAFF.

The chain couples TRBV12-3 or TRBV12-4 to TRBJ1-2. This CDR3 comprises 14 residues. The CDR3 protein is CASSLGASVYGYTF.

The V call is TRBV12-3 or TRBV12-4, the J call TRBJ1-2; checking the TCRdb D call of TRBD1 is not possible without DNA. CDR3 length: 13 amino acids. The CDR3 reads CASSLGTATGYTF.

The V call is TRBV9, the J call TRBJ2-7; TCRdb indicates TRBD1, and absent DNA this call remains unverified. The CDR3 extends over 16 amino acids. Germline V gene data show CDR1 as SGDLS and CDR2 as YYNGEE. This chain's CDR3 is CASSVARDRGRGEQYF.

V gene TRBV25-1 combines with J gene TRBJ2-2; as DNA is missing, the TRBD1 call by TCRdb cannot be tested. Per the germline V gene, CDR1 is MGHDK and CDR2 is SYGVNS. The length of the CDR3 is 16 residues. The CDR3 is CASSEQKGGNTGELFF.

The rearrangement joins TRBV5-1 to TRBJ2-5; TCRdb's assignment of TRBD2 cannot be checked, as there is no DNA. The CDR3 consists of 13 residues. The germline V gene encodes CDR1 SGHRS and CDR2 YFSETQ. The CDR3 loop is CASSSPGLETQYF. Looking up the rest from reference TRBV5-1 and TRBJ2-5 gives the full variable domain: KAGVTQTPRYLIKTRGQQVTLSCSPISGHRSVSWYQQTPGQGLQFLFEYFSETQRNKGNFPGRFSGRQFSNSRSEMNVSTLELGDSALYLCASSSPGLETQYFGPGTRLLVL.

The V gene is TRBV18, the J gene TRBJ2-1. Germline V gene data show CDR1 as KGHSH and CDR2 as LQKENI. The CDR3 consists of 13 residues. The CDR3: CASQYAIPDEQFF.

This sequence joins TRBV5-6 and TRBJ2-1; TCRdb's D call, TRBD1, is unchecked because there is no DNA. This CDR3 has 16 amino acids. Germline V gives CDR1 SGHDT, CDR2 YYEEEE. CDR3 in amino acids: CASSLPDTSSYNEQFF.

This chain uses TRBV5-4 with TRBJ2-7; TCRdb designates TRBD1, a call that cannot be tested without DNA. This CDR3 has 15 amino acids. CDR1 is SGHNT and CDR2 is YYREEE in the germline V gene (reference sequence). The CDR3 loop is CASSFGGALNSEQYF.

The J gene is TRBJ1-1, the V gene TRBV20-1; without DNA, the TCRdb call of TRBD1 cannot be checked. Per germline, CDR1 DFQATT and CDR2 SNEGSKA (reference sequence). This CDR3 spans 15 amino acids. The CDR3 sequence is CSARDQSTVNTEAFF.